A selection of T cell receptor beta chains follows, all from one sample in a study of cytomegalovirus exposure and HLA in healthy donors. Data came from immunoSEQ multiplex PCR; TCRdb stores just in-frame clones and leaves some out. The sample comprises about 160,000 clones, 65% to 80% of which are singletons, and about 4.5% rests with the top ten. Material for sequencing was PBMCs. The receptors here all came from a man aged 18 to 35 in good health and CMV-seropositive. CDR3s include the opening cysteine and the closing phenylalanine or tryptophan. Fields, in order: D gene, clone size, V gene, J gene, CDR3 DNA, CDR3 protein. The D gene is left open where the match is weak. Rows give clone size only sometimes, using once, few, many, or a class for an expanded clone.

TRBD1	-	TRBV7-3	TRBJ1-1	TGTGCCAGCAGCCCTCGCCAGGGGGGTACTGAAGCTTTCTTT	CASSPRQGGTEAFF
TRBD2	-	TRBV7-3	TRBJ2-1	TGTGCCAGCTCCACTAGCGGGGGCCTCAATGAGCAGTTCTTC	CASSTSGGLNEQFF
-	-	TRBV30	TRBJ2-5	TGTGCCTGGAGTTCGACACCCTCGACGGAGACCCAGTACTTC	CAWSSTPSTETQYF
-	-	TRBV4-2	TRBJ2-4	TGTGCCAGCAGCCAAGAAGGGGGAGCCAAAAACATTCAGTACTTC	CASSQEGGAKNIQYF
-	-	TRBV7-9	TRBJ1-5	TGTGCCAGCAGCTTAAGTCCTTTGGGGGCTCAGCCCCAGCATTTT	CASSLSPLGAQPQHF
TRBD1	-	TRBV2	TRBJ2-2	TGTGCCAGCAGCCGGGACAGGGTGAACACCGGGGAGCTGTTTTTT	CASSRDRVNTGELFF
-	-	TRBV28	TRBJ1-2	TGTGCCAGCAGTTTAATCGGGCCCCAGGGCTATGGCTACACCTTC	CASSLIGPQGYGYTF
TRBD2	-	TRBV4-1	TRBJ2-3	TGCGCCAGCAGCCCACTCTTTCGGGCGGGAGGAGATACGCAGTATTTT	CASSPLFRAGGDTQYF
-	-	TRBV7-9	TRBJ2-2	TGTGCCAGCAGCGGGGGGGCGTACACCGGGGAGCTGTTTTTT	CASSGGAYTGELFF
TRBD2	few	TRBV28	TRBJ2-3	TGTGCCAGCAGACCAGGGACTAGCGGGGTTGGAGTCACAGATACGCAGTATTTT	CASRPGTSGVGVTDTQYF
-	-	TRBV30	TRBJ1-2	TGTGCCTGGCGCGCCGACCACAGTACTAACTATGGCTACACCTTC	CAWRADHSTNYGYTF
TRBD1	-	TRBV9	TRBJ2-3	TGTGCCAGCTCATGGACAGGGCACACAGATACGCAGTATTTT	CASSWTGHTDTQYF
-	-	TRBV10-3	TRBJ1-5	TGTGCCATCAGTGCGCGTGACAGCAAAAATCAGCCCCAGCATTTT	CAISARDSKNQPQHF
TRBD1	few	TRBV2	TRBJ1-3	TGTGCCACAAAATTTAGACAGGGATCGTCTGGAAACACCATATATTTT	CATKFRQGSSGNTIYF
TRBD1	few	TRBV6-5	TRBJ1-1	TGTGCCAGCAGACTCTACAGGGGGCGCGGAACTGAAGCTTTCTTT	CASRLYRGRGTEAFF
-	-	TRBV28	TRBJ1-6	TGTGCCAGCAGTTTCTGGTCGAAGAGCTCCTATAATTCACCCCTCCACTTT	CASSFWSKSSYNSPLHF
TRBD2	many	TRBV14	TRBJ2-2	TGTGCCAGCAGCGTTGGACTAGCGGCCGGGGAGCTGTTTTTT	CASSVGLAAGELFF
-	-	TRBV7-6	TRBJ2-1	TGTGCCAGCAGCTCGGGACTCTCTGGTTGGGATGAGCAGTTCTTC	CASSSGLSGWDEQFF
TRBD1	-	TRBV7-2	TRBJ2-6	TGTGCCAGCAGCTTCCTGACAGGGTCCACGTCGGGAGGGGCCAACGTCCTGACTTTC	CASSFLTGSTSGGANVLTF
TRBD2	few	TRBV5-1	TRBJ2-3	TGCGCCAGCAGCTTACGTTCTAGCGGGATCGCAGATACGCAGTATTTT	CASSLRSSGIADTQYF
-	-	TRBV2	TRBJ1-2	TGTGCCAGCAGTGAGGTCAGGAATTATGGCTACACCTTC	CASSEVRNYGYTF
-	-	TRBV11-3	TRBJ1-2	TGTGCCAGCAGCTTAGAGGGTTTGGCATCGCGGGACTACACCTTC	CASSLEGLASRDYTF
-	-	TRBV7-2	TRBJ1-1	TGTGCCAGCAGCAATATTGACTTCGGGGTAGCTGCTTTCTTT	CASSNIDFGVAAFF
TRBD1	-	TRBV28	TRBJ2-3	TGTGCCAGCAGTCCGAACCAGGGGGAGGATACGCAGTATTTT	CASSPNQGEDTQYF
TRBD2	-	TRBV27	TRBJ2-3	TGTGCCAGCAGTTATACTAGCGGGGGGGCGCGCGATACGCAGTATTTT	CASSYTSGGARDTQYF
TRBD1	-	TRBV5-6	TRBJ1-2	TGTGCCAGCAGCTCCGGGACAGTGAACTATGGCTACACCTTC	CASSSGTVNYGYTF
-	-	TRBV2	TRBJ2-2	TGTGCCAGCAGACTTGCACCCACTAGTGCCGGGGAGCTGTTTTTT	CASRLAPTSAGELFF
-	-	TRBV7-9	TRBJ1-6	TGTGCCAGCACCAGGAACTATAATTCACCCCTCCACTTT	CASTRNYNSPLHF
-	-	TRBV11-2	TRBJ1-1	TGTGCCAGCAGCTTAACGTGGGGGGGCGGCACTGAAGCTTTCTTT	CASSLTWGGGTEAFF
-	once	TRBV25-1	TRBJ1-1	TGTGCCAGCAGTGAATCAGGAGAAGCTTTCTTT	CASSESGEAFF
-	-	TRBV30	TRBJ1-5	TGTGCCTGGAGTGTACTGGGGGCGCCGAGCAATCAGCCCCAGCATTTT	CAWSVLGAPSNQPQHF
-	-	TRBV7-2	TRBJ1-2	TGTGCCAGCAGCTTAGGGGGGGGAGCGAGTGACTACACCTTC	CASSLGGGASDYTF
-	few	TRBV28	TRBJ1-1	TGTGCCAGCAGTTTAGGACAGACTGAAGCTTTCTTT	CASSLGQTEAFF
-	once	TRBV2	TRBJ1-2	TGTGCCAGCAGTCGGGAGACTCGGGGCTACACCTTC	CASSRETRGYTF
-	-	TRBV5-6	TRBJ2-6	TGTGCCAGCCAGAGGTTCGCTGGGGCCAACGTCCTGACTTTC	CASQRFAGANVLTF
-	few	TRBV6-1	TRBJ1-1	TGTGCCAGCAGTAACTGGGCTGTGAACACTGAAGCTTTCTTT	CASSNWAVNTEAFF
-	-	TRBV21-1	TRBJ1-2	TGTGCCAGCAGCAAAAGGGGCCATCTCCCTCCCTATGGCTACACCTTC	CASSKRGHLPPYGYTF
TRBD1	-	TRBV5-3	TRBJ1-6	TGTGCCAGAAGTGACCCAGGACAGGGGGCTATAGGTGACTATAATTCACCCCTCCACTTT	CARSDPGQGAIGDYNSPLHF
-	-	TRBV7-2	TRBJ1-5	TGTGCCAGCAGTTACCGGGGCAATCAGCCCCAGCATTTT	CASSYRGNQPQHF
TRBD2	-	TRBV6-1	TRBJ2-3	TGTGCCAGCAGGGAGCGGGGCAGCACAGATACGCAGTATTTT	CASRERGSTDTQYF
-	-	TRBV6-5	TRBJ1-3	TGTGCCAGCAGAAACAGGGCGTCTGGAAACACCATATATTTT	CASRNRASGNTIYF
-	-	TRBV11-2	TRBJ2-1	TGTGCCAGCAGCTTGGAGGGGTCCCGTGAGCAGTTCTTC	CASSLEGSREQFF